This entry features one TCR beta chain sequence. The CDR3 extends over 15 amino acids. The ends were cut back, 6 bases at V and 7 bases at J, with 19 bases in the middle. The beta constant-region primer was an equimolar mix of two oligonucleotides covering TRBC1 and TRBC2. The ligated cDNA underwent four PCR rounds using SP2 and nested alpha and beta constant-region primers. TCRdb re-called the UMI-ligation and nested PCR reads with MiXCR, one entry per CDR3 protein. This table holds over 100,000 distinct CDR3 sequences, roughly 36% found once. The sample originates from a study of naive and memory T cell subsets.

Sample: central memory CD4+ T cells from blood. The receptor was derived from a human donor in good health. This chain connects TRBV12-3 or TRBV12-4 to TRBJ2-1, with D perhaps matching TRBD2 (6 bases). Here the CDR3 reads CASSPAGFRANEQFF. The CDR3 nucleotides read TGTGCCAGCAGCCCAGCGGGTTTTCGCGCAAATGAGCAGTTCTTC.